Detailed here is one T cell receptor (beta chain). The antigen is not known. TCR beta libraries were built with iRepertoire HTBI primers and Arm-PCR of CDR3 regions. Authors' analysis steps: Taken together, the samples had fewer than 70 TRBV and more than twelve TRBJ segments identified. MiXCR was run by TCRdb on the multiplex PCR reads, yielding one entry per CDR3 protein. The V and J calls were not made by the authors but by TCRdb's processing. This sample has hundreds of thousands of distinct CDR3 sequences, with 15% to 20% found just once. Time point indicated: newly diagnosed GD, antithyroid drugs for less than 3 months. PBMC-extracted RNA yielded the TCR library. The data were obtained in a study of regulatory T cells in long-lasting Graves disease. Study outcomes and limitations: Persistent-disease Graves' patients showed less TCR diversity than new cases.

The CDR3 has 14 amino acids. Trimming removed 4 bases from V and 3 bases from J; junction bases left unmatched: 6. The V gene's germline CDR1 is LGHNA and CDR2 YNFKEQ. This same sample was also part of a study on T cells in Graves' hyperthyroidism and ophthalmopathy. That paper adds: The model identified upcoming ophthalmopathy a median about six months ahead of onset.

The clonotype originates from a man aged 18 to 30 with Graves disease. V and J are TRBV4-2 and TRBJ2-7, with 7 bases lining up with TRBD1. The source was peripheral blood mononuclear cells (PBMCs), collected at new diagnosis, from a patient treated with antithyroid drugs. CDR3 nucleotides: TGTGCCAGCAGCCCCCGGGACAGCTTCTACGAGCAGTACTTC. It is translated as CASSPRDSFYEQYF.